This is a list of T cell receptor beta chains from one sample in a study of T cell repertoires in cytomegalovirus infection. TCRdb independently ran MiXCR on the reads; one entry per CDR3 protein. The repertoire holds about 55,000 distinct CDR3 sequences, with over 15% as singletons. No antigens are known for them. Material: CD8+ T cells from cultured PBMCs, obtained from culture after CMV antigen stimulation. These receptors were obtained from a human donor in good health (CMV status not recorded). Some clones in this sample may be carry-over from other donors' samples. CDR3s include the opening cysteine and the closing phenylalanine or tryptophan. Fields, in order: V gene, clone size, J gene, D gene, CDR3 protein, CDR3 DNA. The D gene is left open where the match is weak. Only part of the rows carry a size: once, few, many, or a class if the clone is expanded.

>TRBV14|few|TRBJ1-2|TRBD1
CASSPRDRDYLNYGYTF
TGTGCCAGCAGCCCCCGGGACAGGGACTACCTAAATTATGGCTACACCTTC
>TRBV6-4|few|TRBJ2-1|.
CASSDGGISNEQFF
TGTGCCAGCAGTGACGGGGGGATCTCGAATGAGCAGTTCTTC
>TRBV12-3/TRBV12-4|.|TRBJ2-1|TRBD1
CASTTPGGHNEQFF
TGTGCCAGCACCACCCCAGGGGGACACAATGAGCAGTTCTTC
>TRBV11-2|few|TRBJ2-7|.
CASSLPGATSYEQYF
TGTGCCAGCAGCTTGCCCGGGGCGACCTCCTACGAGCAGTACTTC
>TRBV6-1|.|TRBJ1-1|.
CASNGMNTEAFF
TGTGCCAGCAACGGTATGAACACTGAAGCTTTCTTT
>TRBV4-1|.|TRBJ1-2|TRBD1
CASSLGQGANLNYGYTF
TGTGCCAGCAGCCTCGGACAGGGGGCGAATCTTAACTATGGCTACACCTTC
>TRBV19|.|TRBJ1-1|.
CASTLGPPLTEAFF
TGTGCCAGTACTCTAGGACCGCCGCTCACTGAAGCTTTCTTT
>TRBV6-2/TRBV6-3|.|TRBJ1-1|TRBD1
CASTWDRGQGEAFF
TGTGCCAGCACCTGGGACAGGGGGCAAGGTGAAGCTTTCTTT
>TRBV7-6|many|TRBJ2-3|TRBD2
CASSLYGERGDTQYF
TGTGCCAGCAGCTTATACGGGGAGCGGGGAGATACGCAGTATTTT
>TRBV15|once|TRBJ2-1|.
CATSGSSSYNEQFF
TGTGCCACCAGCGGCTCGAGCTCCTACAATGAGCAGTTCTTC
>TRBV19|.|TRBJ1-1|.
CASSIDLDGLMNTEAFF
TGTGCCAGTAGTATAGATCTCGATGGCCTTATGAACACTGAAGCTTTCTTT
>TRBV7-8|few|TRBJ1-1|.
CASSLQGGTEAFF
TGTGCCAGCAGTCTTCAGGGCGGGACTGAAGCTTTCTTT
>TRBV11-1|.|TRBJ2-7|.
CASSSSSVVRGEQYF
TGTGCCAGCAGCTCGAGTAGTGTAGTACGCGGCGAGCAGTACTTC
>TRBV7-8|few|TRBJ1-2|.
CASSSVWTDLDYGYTF
TGTGCCAGCAGCTCGGTCTGGACGGACCTCGACTATGGCTACACCTTC
>TRBV19|.|TRBJ2-7|TRBD2
CASSVERGTYEQYF
TGTGCCAGTAGTGTGGAGCGGGGGACCTACGAGCAGTACTTC
>TRBV7-2|.|TRBJ1-1|.
CASSLRVGLILANTEAFF
TGTGCCAGCAGCTTACGCGTCGGACTTATATTGGCGAACACTGAAGCTTTCTTT
>TRBV7-9|few|TRBJ2-7|.
CASSLEPGRDGEQYF
TGTGCCAGCAGCTTGGAACCGGGACGCGACGGGGAGCAGTACTTC
>TRBV6-2/TRBV6-3|.|TRBJ2-6|TRBD1
CASTLGFGQGVSGANVLTF
TGTGCCAGCACTCTGGGTTTCGGACAGGGCGTCTCTGGGGCCAACGTCCTGACTTTC
>TRBV27|few|TRBJ2-7|TRBD1
CATGRRTVDRGPYEQYF
TGTGCCACCGGACGCCGAACCGTGGACAGGGGGCCCTACGAGCAGTACTTC
>TRBV7-6|.|TRBJ2-4|TRBD1
CASSPGTGMFLAKNIQYF
TGTGCCAGCAGCCCCGGGACAGGGATGTTCCTAGCCAAAAACATTCAGTACTTC
>TRBV7-2|few|TRBJ1-4|.
CASSLDPPVTAANEKLFF
TGTGCCAGCAGCTTAGATCCACCTGTGACAGCAGCAAATGAAAAACTGTTTTTT
>TRBV4-2|.|TRBJ2-1|.
CASSQEVKNEQFF
TGTGCCAGCAGCCAAGAGGTGAAGAATGAGCAGTTCTTC
>TRBV7-8|.|TRBJ2-3|.
CASSSLGGGLTDTQYF
TGTGCCAGCAGCTCCTTAGGTGGGGGGCTCACAGATACGCAGTATTTT
>TRBV7-9|.|TRBJ2-5|TRBD2
CASSLGLADSETQYF
TGTGCCAGCAGCTTGGGACTAGCGGACTCGGAGACCCAGTACTTC
>TRBV7-6|few|TRBJ1-1|.
CASSLGGWTEAFF
TGTGCCAGCAGCTTAGGGGGATGGACTGAAGCTTTCTTT
>TRBV7-2|few|TRBJ2-7|.
CASSLAAGAYEQYF
TGTGCCAGCAGCTTAGCCGCAGGGGCCTACGAGCAGTACTTC
>TRBV12-5|few|TRBJ2-7|TRBD2
CASGLGPSGGFPYEQYF
TGTGCTAGTGGTTTGGGACCTAGCGGGGGGTTCCCCTACGAGCAGTACTTC
>TRBV4-1|.|TRBJ1-1|.
CASSQATAPEAFF
TGCGCCAGCAGCCAAGCGACAGCTCCTGAAGCTTTCTTT
>TRBV20-1|.|TRBJ2-2|TRBD2
CSARATLAGSNTGELFF
TGCAGTGCTAGAGCCACACTAGCGGGATCGAACACCGGGGAGCTGTTTTTT
>TRBV20-1|.|TRBJ1-5|TRBD1
CSARDLDRVSQPQHF
TGCAGTGCTAGAGACCTCGACAGGGTATCTCAGCCCCAGCATTTT
>TRBV7-9|many|TRBJ1-1|.
CASSFGPEAFF
TGTGCCAGCAGCTTCGGCCCTGAAGCTTTCTTT